What follows are 8 T cell receptor beta chains derived from one specimen sequenced in a study of blood T cell repertoires in COVID-19 (dated by TCRdb to about 2020). Library construction relied on the immunoSEQ multiplex PCR assay. TCRdb carries this immuneACCESS record with in-frame sequences only. Its versions omit some clonotypes, under half of them owing to an unresolved V gene in the studies checked, with the rest unexplained. Counted in this sample were over 85,000 clones; about 86% of them appeared once. The ten biggest clones cover roughly 20% of the sample. The source material was peripheral blood. Receptors originate from a woman of 80 years or more with acute or convalescent COVID-19.

This chain links TRBV13 with TRBJ1-2, with 9 nucleotides matching TRBD1. The germline CDR1 and CDR2 sequences are PRHDT and FYEKMQ (reference sequence). The CDR3 is made up of 15 amino acids. J lost 5 bases, V lost 5 bases, and 9 bases had no gene match. CDR3 region: CASSTRTGAGYGYTF. For the CDR3, the DNA is TGTGCCAGCAGCACTCGGACAGGGGCCGGATATGGCTACACCTTC.

The chain uses TRBV7-9 and TRBJ2-5; TRBD1 matches 8 bases. The CDR3 totals 16 residues. Germline V gene lookup returns CDR1 SEHNR and CDR2 FQNEAQ (reference sequence). V trimming: 5 bases; J trimming: 5 bases; junction bases outside the gene matches: 13. In nucleotides, the CDR3 is TGTGCCAGCAGCGTATGGAGGCAGGGGGCGAGGGAGACCCAGTACTTC. This encodes CASSVWRQGARETQYF.

The rearrangement joins TRBV28 to TRBJ1-2; no firm D call. Trimming stripped 7 bases from V and 4 bases from J, with 16 bases between. There are 14 residues in the CDR3. Looked up from germline, CDR1 is MDHEN and CDR2 is SYDVKM. This CDR3 reads CASTPAGFVYGYTF. Here the CDR3 DNA reads TGTGCCAGCACCCCGGCGGGATTTGTCTATGGCTACACCTTC.

The chain employs TRBV3-1 (or the pseudogene TRBV3-2) and TRBJ2-7; 7 bases are shared with TRBD2. CDR3 size: 13 residues. Germline CDR1 LGHDT, CDR2 YNNKEL (reference sequence). J gave up 4 bases and V 4 bases, and 4 bases lay outside the gene matches. This CDR3 is CASSRPGGYEQYF. CDR3 bases: TGTGCCAGCAGCCGTCCCGGGGGGTACGAGCAGTACTTC.

The genes are TRBV4-1 and TRBJ1-5, with TRBD1 as a possible D gene (5 bases). The germline V gene has CDR1 MGHRA and CDR2 YSYEKL. V shed 1 base and J shed 4 bases, with 20 bases lying between them. This CDR3 is 18 amino acids long. CDR3 amino acids: CASSQAYDGRVYNQPQHF. Here the CDR3 DNA reads TGCGCCAGCAGCCAAGCGTATGATGGCAGGGTCTATAATCAGCCCCAGCATTTT.

This clone was recorded only once. CDR3 coding DNA: TGTGCCAGTAGTACCCGCCGACACCTGCGGGATCAGCCCCAGCATTTT. Amino acids: CASSTRRHLRDQPQHF. This chain joins TRBV19 and TRBJ1-5; D is undetermined. Germline CDR1 is LNHDA and CDR2 is SQIVND (reference sequence). There are 16 residues in the CDR3. Trimming removed 4 bases at V and 5 bases at J, with 18 bases between.

The V gene is TRBV19, the J gene TRBJ1-2, with 10 bases that match TRBD1. CDR1 and CDR2 (germline): LNHDA, SQIVND (reference sequence). The CDR3 extends over 15 amino acids. The trim removed 3 bases at V and 4 bases at J, leaving 5 bases unmatched. As DNA, the CDR3 is TGTGCCAGTAGTATTGGGACAGGGGTCCTCTATGGCTACACCTTC. Its protein is CASSIGTGVLYGYTF.

This clone has just a few counts. The rearrangement uses TRBV5-1 and TRBJ1-5, with D possibly matching TRBD1 (6 bases). This CDR3 region has 16 residues. CDR1 and CDR2 (germline): SGHRS, YFSETQ. V lost 4 bases to trimming and J lost 2 bases, with 16 bases between them. Here the CDR3 DNA reads TGCGCCAGCAGCCTGGCCCCAGGGGTTGGCAATCAGCCCCAGCATTTT. It translates to CASSLAPGVGNQPQHF.